This TCR beta chain was identified in a study of T cell repertoires in cytomegalovirus infection. General study results and limits: What dominated the ex vivo response were HLA-C-restricted CMV-specific TCR beta clonotypes.

In TCRdb, the reads were re-called with MiXCR into one record per CDR3 protein. The sample includes roughly 630,000 distinct CDR3 sequences, approximately 25% of them seen just once. On this clonotype: The target antigen is unknown.

This CDR3 contains 18 residues. Germline CDR1 reads MDHEN; CDR2 reads SYDVKM. The ends lost 1 base at V and 2 bases at J; junction bases unmatched: 10. The genes are TRBV28 and TRBJ1-5; TRBD1 matches 8 bases. The sequenced sample consisted of CD8+ T cells from PBMCs. The clonotype originates from a human donor in good health (CMV status not recorded). Some clones in this sample may be carry-over from other donors' samples. The DNA of the CDR3 is TGTGCCAGCAGTTTATTCTGGCGTGGACAGGGCGGCAATCAGCCCCAGCATTTT. Translated, it gives CASSLFWRGQGGNQPQHF.